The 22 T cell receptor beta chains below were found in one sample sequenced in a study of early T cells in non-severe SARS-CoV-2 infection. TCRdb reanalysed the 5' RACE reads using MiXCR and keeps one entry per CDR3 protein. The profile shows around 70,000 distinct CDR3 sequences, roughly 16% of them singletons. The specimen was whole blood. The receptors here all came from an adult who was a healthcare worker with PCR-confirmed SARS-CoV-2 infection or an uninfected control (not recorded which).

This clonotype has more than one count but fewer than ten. CDR3 residues: CASTWDSNLYGYTF. CDR3 DNA: TGTGCCAGCACCTGGGACAGCAACCTTTATGGCTACACCTTC. The chain uses TRBV7-9 and TRBJ1-2; TRBD1 matches 7 bases. V lost 7 bases and J lost 5; bases outside the gene matches: 10. Germline V lookup: CDR1 SEHNR, CDR2 FQNEAQ (reference sequence). The CDR3 covers 14 residues.

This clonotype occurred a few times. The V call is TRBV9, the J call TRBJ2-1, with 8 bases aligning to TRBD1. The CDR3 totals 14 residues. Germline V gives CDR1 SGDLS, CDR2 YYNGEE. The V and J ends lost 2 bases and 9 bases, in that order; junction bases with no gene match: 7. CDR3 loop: CASSVVTGEGEQFF. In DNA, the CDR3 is TGTGCCAGCAGCGTGGTGACAGGGGAAGGTGAGCAGTTCTTC.

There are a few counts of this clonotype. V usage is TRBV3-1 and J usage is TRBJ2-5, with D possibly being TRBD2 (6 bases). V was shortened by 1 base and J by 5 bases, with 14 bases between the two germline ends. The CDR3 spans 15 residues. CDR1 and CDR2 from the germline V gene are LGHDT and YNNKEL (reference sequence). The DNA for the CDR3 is TGTGCCAGCAGCCAAGGCGGGGCCCTTCCCGAGACCCAGTACTTC. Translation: CASSQGGALPETQYF.

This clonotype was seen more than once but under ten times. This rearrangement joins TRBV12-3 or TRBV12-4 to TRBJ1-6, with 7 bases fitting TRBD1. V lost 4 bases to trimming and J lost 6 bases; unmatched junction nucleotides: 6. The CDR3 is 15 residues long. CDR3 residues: CASSSQGFANSPLHF. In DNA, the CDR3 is TGTGCCAGCAGTTCACAGGGGTTTGCTAATTCACCCCTCCACTTT.

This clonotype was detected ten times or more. CDR3 bases: TGCAGCGTTGAACTAGCGCCCTACGAGCAGTACTTC. It codes for CSVELAPYEQYF. The J gene is TRBJ2-7, the V gene TRBV29-1; tentative D call: TRBD2 (6 bases). Trimming left V 2 bases short and J 2 bases short, with 7 bases between. CDR1 and CDR2 (germline): SQVTM, ANQGSEA. CDR3 size: 12 residues.

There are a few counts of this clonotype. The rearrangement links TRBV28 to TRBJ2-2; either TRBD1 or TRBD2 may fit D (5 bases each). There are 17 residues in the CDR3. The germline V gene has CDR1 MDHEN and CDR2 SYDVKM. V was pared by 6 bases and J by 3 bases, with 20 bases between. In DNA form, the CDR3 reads TGTGCCAGCAGGTCATGGGGGTTATTCGTCGACACCGGGGAGCTGTTTTTT. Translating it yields CASRSWGLFVDTGELFF.

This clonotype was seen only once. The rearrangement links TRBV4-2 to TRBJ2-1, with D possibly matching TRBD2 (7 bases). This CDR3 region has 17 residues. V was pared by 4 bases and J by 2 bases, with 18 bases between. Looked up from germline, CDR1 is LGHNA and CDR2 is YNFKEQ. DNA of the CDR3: TGTGCCAGCAGCCCCCCCGCAGGGGCGGGAGCCTACAATGAGCAGTTCTTC. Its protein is CASSPPAGAGAYNEQFF.

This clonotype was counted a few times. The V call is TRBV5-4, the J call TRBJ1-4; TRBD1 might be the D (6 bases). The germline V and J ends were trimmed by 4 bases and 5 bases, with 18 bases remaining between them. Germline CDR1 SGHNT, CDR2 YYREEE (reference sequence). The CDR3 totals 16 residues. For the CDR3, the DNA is TGTGCCAGCAGCGACGCAGGGGCCGGCGGCAATGAAAAACTGTTTTTT. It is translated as CASSDAGAGGNEKLFF.

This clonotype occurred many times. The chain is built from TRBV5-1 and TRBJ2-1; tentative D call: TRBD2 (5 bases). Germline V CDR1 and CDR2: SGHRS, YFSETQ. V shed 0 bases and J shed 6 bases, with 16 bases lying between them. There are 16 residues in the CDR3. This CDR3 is CASSLAGTQAGNEQFF. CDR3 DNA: TGCGCCAGCAGCTTGGCCGGCACCCAGGCGGGCAATGAGCAGTTCTTC.

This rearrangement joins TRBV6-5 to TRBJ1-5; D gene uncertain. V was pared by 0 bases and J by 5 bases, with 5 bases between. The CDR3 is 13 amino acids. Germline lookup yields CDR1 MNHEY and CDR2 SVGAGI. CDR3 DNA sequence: TGTGCCAGCAGTTACTCGGCAGATCAGCCCCAGCATTTT. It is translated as CASSYSADQPQHF.

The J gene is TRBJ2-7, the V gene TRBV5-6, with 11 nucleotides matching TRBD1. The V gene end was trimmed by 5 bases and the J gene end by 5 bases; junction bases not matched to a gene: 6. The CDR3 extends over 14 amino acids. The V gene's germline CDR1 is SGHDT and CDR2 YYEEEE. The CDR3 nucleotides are TGTGCCAGCAGACCCGGGACAGGGGGTAACGAGCAGTACTTC. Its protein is CASRPGTGGNEQYF.

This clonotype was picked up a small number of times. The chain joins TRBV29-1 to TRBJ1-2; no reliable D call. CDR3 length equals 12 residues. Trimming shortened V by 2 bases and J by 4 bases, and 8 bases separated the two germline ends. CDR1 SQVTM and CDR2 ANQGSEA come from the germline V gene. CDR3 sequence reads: CSVETEVYGYTF. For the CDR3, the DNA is TGCAGCGTTGAAACGGAGGTCTATGGCTACACCTTC.

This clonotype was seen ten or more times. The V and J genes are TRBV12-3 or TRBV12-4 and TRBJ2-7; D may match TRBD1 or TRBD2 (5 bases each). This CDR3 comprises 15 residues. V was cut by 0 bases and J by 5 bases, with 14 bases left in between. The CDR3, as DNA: TGTGCCAGCAGTTTAGCGGGGGTGGTGAACCACGAGCAGTACTTC. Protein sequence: CASSLAGVVNHEQYF.

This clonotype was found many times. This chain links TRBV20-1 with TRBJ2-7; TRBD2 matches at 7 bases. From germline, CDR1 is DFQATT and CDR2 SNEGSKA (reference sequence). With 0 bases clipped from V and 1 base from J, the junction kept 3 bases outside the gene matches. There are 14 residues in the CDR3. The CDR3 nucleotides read TGCAGTGCTAGAGAAACGGGACTATCCTACGAGCAGTACTTC. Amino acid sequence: CSARETGLSYEQYF.

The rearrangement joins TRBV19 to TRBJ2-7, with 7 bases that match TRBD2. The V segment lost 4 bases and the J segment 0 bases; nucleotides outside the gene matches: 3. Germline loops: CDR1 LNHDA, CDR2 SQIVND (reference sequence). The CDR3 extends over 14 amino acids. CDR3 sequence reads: CASSNGGGSYEQYF. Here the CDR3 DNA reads TGTGCCAGTAGTAATGGCGGGGGCTCCTACGAGCAGTACTTC.

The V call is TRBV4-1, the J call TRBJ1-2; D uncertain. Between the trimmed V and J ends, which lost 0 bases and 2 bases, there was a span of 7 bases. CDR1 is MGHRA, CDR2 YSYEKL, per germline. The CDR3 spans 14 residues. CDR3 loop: CASSQDKSNYGYTF. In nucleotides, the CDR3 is TGCGCCAGCAGCCAAGATAAGTCGAACTATGGCTACACCTTC.

The CDR3 sequence: CSASILLAGPYNEQFF. CDR3 DNA sequence: TGCAGTGCTAGTATTTTACTAGCGGGACCCTACAATGAGCAGTTCTTC. The rearrangement links TRBV20-1 to TRBJ2-1, with 10 nucleotides matching TRBD2. Losses at the gene ends were 3 bases for V and 2 bases for J; bases not matched to a gene: 7. Germline CDR1 and CDR2: DFQATT and SNEGSKA (reference sequence). The CDR3 contains 16 residues.

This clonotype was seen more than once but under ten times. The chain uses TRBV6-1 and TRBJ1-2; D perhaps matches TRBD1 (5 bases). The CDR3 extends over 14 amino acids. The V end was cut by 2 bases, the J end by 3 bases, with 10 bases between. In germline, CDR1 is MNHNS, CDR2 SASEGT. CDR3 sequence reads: CASSETVGDYGYTF. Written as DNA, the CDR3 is TGTGCCAGCAGTGAAACAGTGGGGGACTATGGCTACACCTTC.

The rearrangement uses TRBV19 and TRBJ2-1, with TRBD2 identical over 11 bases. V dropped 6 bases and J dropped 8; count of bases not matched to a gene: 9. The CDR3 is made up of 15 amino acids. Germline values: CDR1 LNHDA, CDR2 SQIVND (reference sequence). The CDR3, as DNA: TGTGCCAGTAGCGGGATCCTAGCGGGGGGCGATGAGCAGTTCTTC. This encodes CASSGILAGGDEQFF. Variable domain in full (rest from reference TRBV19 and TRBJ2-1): DGGITQSPKYLFRKEGQNVTLSCEQNLNHDAMYWYRQDPGQGLRLIYYSQIVNDFQKGDIAEGYSVSREKKESFPLTVTSAQKNPTAFYLCASSGILAGGDEQFFGPGTRLTVL.

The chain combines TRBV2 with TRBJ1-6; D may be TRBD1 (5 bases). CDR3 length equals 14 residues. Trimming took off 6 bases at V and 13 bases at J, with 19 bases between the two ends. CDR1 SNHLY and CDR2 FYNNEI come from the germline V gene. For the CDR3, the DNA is TGTGCCAGCAGGGAAACGGCCCTGGGGACGCCCCTCCACTTT. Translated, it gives CASRETALGTPLHF. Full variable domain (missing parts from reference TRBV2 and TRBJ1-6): EPEVTQTPSHQVTQMGQEVILRCVPISNHLYFYWYRQILGQKVEFLVSFYNNEISEKSEIFDDQFSVERPDGSNFTLKIRSTKLEDSAMYFCASRETALGTPLHFGNGTRLTVT.

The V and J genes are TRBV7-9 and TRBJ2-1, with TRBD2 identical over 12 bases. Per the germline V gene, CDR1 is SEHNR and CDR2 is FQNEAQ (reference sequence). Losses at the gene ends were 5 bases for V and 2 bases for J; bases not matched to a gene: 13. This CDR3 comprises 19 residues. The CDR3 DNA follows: TGTGCCAGCAGCGGCGGGCTAGCGGGGGGGTATTTTACCTACAATGAGCAGTTCTTC. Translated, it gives CASSGGLAGGYFTYNEQFF.

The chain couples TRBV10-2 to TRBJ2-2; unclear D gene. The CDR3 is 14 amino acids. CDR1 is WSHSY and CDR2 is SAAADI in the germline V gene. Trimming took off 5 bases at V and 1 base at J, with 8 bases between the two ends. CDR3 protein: CASSRTLNTGELFF. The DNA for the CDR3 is TGCGCCAGCAGTCGGACCTTGAACACCGGGGAGCTGTTTTTT.